This T cell receptor beta chain was obtained from a study of metastatic and nonmetastatic thyroid tumors (dated by TCRdb to 2020 to 2022). Broadly, across the study: Repertoires were compared across peripheral blood and tumor or nodule tissue samples from malignant and benign thyroid patients.

In this sample, this clone turned up many times. Its antigen is unknown. Qualities for individual bases were not recorded, and no much larger clone is one base off. No treatment had been received by any patient before thyroid surgery. The study retrospectively analysed patient clinical samples collected from the early 2010s to the late 2010s using T-cell receptor beta sequencing. On the study overall, not on this receptor specifically: TCR beta diversity was reported as significantly higher in malignant tumors than in benign nodules, in both blood and tumor samples.

The CDR3, from cysteine to phenylalanine, totals 15 residues. The kept DNA is CDR3 alone, 45 bases in frame from the first base. Taken from the germline V gene, the CDR1 and CDR2 loops are SGHRS and YFSETQ. V is reduced by 6 bases and J by 3 bases, leaving a spacing of 15 bases between them. Library preparation employed PCR. TCRdb records Illumina HiSeq 4000 as the sequencer. High-throughput sequencing was used to profile the CDR3 region of the TCR beta-chain in every patient. On the study's bioinformatics: The researchers built a classifier to tell apart papillary thyroid cancer patients with distant metastasis, based on CDR3 differences among clinicopathological groups. The Shannon index was used to assess repertoire diversity, and the Morisita-Horn index was used to assess tumor-blood repertoire similarity. In TCRdb, the public reads were trimmed at Q25 with fastp and aligned with MiXCR, with productive beta chains retained. The V and J calls reflect TCRdb's pipeline rather than the authors' work. The sample has roughly 34,000 clones on record, over 12% of them singletons. The ten largest clones represent about 19% of the sample.

The chain links TRBV5-1 with TRBJ1-4; TRBD1 could be the D gene, as 5 bases match. The sequenced material came from blood. The TCR was taken from a male donor with papillary thyroid cancer or a benign thyroid nodule (not recorded which). Some clones in this sample may be carry-over from other donors' samples. The DNA sequence is as follows: TGCGCCAGCACCAACTCCGGGGGGGCTAATGAAAAACTGTTTTTT. This yields the protein CASTNSGGANEKLFF.